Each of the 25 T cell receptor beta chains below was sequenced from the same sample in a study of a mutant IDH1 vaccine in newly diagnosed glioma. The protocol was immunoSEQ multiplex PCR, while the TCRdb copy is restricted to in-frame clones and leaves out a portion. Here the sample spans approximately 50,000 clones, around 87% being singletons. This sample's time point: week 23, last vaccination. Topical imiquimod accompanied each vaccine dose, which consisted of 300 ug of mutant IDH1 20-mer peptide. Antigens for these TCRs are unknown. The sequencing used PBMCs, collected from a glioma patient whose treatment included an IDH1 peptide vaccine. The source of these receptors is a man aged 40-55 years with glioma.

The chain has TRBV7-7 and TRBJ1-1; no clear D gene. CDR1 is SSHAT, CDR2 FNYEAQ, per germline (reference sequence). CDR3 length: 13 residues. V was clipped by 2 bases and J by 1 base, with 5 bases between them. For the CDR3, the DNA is TGTGCCAGCAGCTTATACCCGAACACTGAAGCTTTCTTT. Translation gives CASSLYPNTEAFF.

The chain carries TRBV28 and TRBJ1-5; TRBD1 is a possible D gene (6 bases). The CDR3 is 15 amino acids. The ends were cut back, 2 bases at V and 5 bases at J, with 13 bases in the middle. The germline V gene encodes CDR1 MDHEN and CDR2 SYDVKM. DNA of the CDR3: TGTGCCAGCAGTTTAGGCGGGACAACTGATCAGCCCCAGCATTTT. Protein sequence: CASSLGGTTDQPQHF. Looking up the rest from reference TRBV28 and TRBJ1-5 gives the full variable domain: DVKVTQSSRYLVKRTGEKVFLECVQDMDHENMFWYRQDPGLGLRLIYFSYDVKMKEKGDIPEGYSVSREKKERFSLILESASTNQTSMYLCASSLGGTTDQPQHFGDGTRLSIL.

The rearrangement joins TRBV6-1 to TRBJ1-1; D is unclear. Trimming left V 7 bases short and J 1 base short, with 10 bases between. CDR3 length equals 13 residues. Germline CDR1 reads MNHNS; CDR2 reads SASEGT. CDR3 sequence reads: CASKRAPNTEAFF. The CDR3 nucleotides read TGTGCCAGCAAGCGGGCGCCGAACACTGAAGCTTTCTTT.

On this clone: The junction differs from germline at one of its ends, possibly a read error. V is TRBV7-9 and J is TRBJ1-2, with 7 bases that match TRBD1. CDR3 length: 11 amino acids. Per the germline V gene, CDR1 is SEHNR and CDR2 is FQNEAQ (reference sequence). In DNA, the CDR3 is TGTGCCAGCAGCGCTAAGGGGGCGGCGGAGTTC. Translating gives CASSAKGAAEF.

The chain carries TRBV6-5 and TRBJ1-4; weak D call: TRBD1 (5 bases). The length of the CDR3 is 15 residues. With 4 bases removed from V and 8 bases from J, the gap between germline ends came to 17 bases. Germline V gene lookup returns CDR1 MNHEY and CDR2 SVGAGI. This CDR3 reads CASSSATVRNEKLFF. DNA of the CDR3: TGTGCCAGCAGTTCCGCGACAGTCCGAAACGAAAAACTGTTTTTT.

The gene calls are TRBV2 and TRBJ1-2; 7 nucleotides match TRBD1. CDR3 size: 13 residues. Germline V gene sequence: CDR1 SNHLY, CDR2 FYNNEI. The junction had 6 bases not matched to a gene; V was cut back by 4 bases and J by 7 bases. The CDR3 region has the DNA TGTGCCAGCAGTGCACAGGGGATGGGTGGCTACACCTTC. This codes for CASSAQGMGGYTF.

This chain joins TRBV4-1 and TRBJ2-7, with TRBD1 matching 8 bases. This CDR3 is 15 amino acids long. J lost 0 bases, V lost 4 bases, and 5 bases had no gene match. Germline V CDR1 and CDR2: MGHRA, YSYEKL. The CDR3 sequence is CASSPGQGPSYEQYF. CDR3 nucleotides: TGCGCCAGCAGCCCCGGACAGGGCCCCTCCTACGAGCAGTACTTC.

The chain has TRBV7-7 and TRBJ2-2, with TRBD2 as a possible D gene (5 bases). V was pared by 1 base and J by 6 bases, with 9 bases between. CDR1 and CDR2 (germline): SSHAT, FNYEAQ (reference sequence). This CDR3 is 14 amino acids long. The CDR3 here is CASSLGLGAGELFF. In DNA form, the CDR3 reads TGTGCCAGCAGCTTAGGTCTCGGGGCCGGGGAGCTGTTTTTT.

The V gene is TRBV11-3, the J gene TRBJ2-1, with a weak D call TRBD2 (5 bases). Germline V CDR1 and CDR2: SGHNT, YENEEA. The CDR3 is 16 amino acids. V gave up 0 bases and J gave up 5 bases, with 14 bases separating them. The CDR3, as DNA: TGTGCCAGCAGCTTAGATGGGCTAGCAATCCACAATGAGCAGTTCTTC. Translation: CASSLDGLAIHNEQFF.

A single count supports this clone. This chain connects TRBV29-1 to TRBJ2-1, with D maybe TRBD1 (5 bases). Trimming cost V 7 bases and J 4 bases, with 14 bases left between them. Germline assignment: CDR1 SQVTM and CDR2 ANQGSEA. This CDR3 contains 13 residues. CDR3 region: CSGDSFLYNEQFF. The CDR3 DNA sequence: TGCAGCGGTGACAGCTTCCTATACAATGAGCAGTTCTTC.

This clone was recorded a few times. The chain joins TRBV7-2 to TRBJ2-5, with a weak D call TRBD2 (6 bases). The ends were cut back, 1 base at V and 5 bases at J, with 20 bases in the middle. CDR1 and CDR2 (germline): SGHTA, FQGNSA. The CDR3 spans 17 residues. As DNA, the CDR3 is TGTGCCAGCAGCTTAGGCCAGAGGGCGGGGAAGGGGGAGACCCAGTACTTC. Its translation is CASSLGQRAGKGETQYF.

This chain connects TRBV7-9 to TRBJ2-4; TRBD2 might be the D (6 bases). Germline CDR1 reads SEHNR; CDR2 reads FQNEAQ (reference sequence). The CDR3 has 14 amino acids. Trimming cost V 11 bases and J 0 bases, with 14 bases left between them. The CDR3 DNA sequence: TGTGCCTCCGGGGAGGTCGTAGCCAAAAACATTCAGTACTTC. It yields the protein CASGEVVAKNIQYF.

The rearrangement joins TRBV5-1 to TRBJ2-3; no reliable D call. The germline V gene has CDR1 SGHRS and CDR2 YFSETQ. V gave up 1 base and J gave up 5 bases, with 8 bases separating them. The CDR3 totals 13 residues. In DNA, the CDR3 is TGCGCCAGCAGCTTGAGCTTTGTAGATACGCAGTATTTT. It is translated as CASSLSFVDTQYF.

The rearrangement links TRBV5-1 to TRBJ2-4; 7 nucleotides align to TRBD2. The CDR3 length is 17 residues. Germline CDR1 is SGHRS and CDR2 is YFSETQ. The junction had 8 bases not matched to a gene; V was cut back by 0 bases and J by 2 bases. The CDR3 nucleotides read TGCGCCAGCAGCTTGGATCCGAGCGGGATAACCAAAAACATTCAGTACTTC. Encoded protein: CASSLDPSGITKNIQYF.

The CDR3 DNA follows: TGTGCCAGTAGAGACAGGAGAGCTAACTATGGCTACACCTTC. Translation: CASRDRRANYGYTF. The chain is built from TRBV19 and TRBJ1-2; a weak D match, TRBD1 (6 bases). CDR3 length: 14 residues. CDR1 and CDR2 from the germline V gene are LNHDA and SQIVND (reference sequence). V was pared by 6 bases and J by 0 bases, with 11 bases between. The full variable domain, its missing parts supplied by reference TRBV19 and TRBJ1-2, is DGGITQSPKYLFRKEGQNVTLSCEQNLNHDAMYWYRQDPGQGLRLIYYSQIVNDFQKGDIAEGYSVSREKKESFPLTVTSAQKNPTAFYLCASRDRRANYGYTFGSGTRLTVV.

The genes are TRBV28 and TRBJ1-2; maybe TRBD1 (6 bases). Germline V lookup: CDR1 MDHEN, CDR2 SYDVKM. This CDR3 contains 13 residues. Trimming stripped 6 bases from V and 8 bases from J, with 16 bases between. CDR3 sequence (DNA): TGTGCCAGCAGGTTAACAGGGCCGAAAGGCTACACCTTC. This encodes CASRLTGPKGYTF.

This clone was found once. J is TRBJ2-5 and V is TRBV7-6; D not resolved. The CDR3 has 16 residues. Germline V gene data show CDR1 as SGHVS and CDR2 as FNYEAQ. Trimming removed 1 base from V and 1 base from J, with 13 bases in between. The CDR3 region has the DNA TGTGCCAGCAGCTTAGGTCCAGGCCCCCTCCAAGAGACCCAGTACTTC. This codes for CASSLGPGPLQETQYF.

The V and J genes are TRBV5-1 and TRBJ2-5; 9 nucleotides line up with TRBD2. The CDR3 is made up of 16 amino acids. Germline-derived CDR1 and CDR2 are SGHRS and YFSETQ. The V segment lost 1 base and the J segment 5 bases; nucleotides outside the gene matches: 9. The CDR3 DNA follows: TGCGCCAGCAGCTTGCGGGGTAGCGGGAGCCTGGAGACCCAGTACTTC. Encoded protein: CASSLRGSGSLETQYF.

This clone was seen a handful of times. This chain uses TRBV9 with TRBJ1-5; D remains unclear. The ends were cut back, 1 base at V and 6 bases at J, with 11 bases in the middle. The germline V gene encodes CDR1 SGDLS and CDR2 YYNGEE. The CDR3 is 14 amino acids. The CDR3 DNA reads TGTGCCAGCAGCGTAACCGAAGGGAGTCAGCCCCAGCATTTT. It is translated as CASSVTEGSQPQHF.

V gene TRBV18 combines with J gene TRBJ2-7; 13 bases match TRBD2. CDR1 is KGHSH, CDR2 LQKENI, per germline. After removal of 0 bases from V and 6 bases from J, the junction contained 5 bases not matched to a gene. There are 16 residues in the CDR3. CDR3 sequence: CASSPPGLAGAGEQYF. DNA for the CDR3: TGTGCCAGCTCACCACCTGGACTAGCGGGAGCCGGCGAGCAGTACTTC.

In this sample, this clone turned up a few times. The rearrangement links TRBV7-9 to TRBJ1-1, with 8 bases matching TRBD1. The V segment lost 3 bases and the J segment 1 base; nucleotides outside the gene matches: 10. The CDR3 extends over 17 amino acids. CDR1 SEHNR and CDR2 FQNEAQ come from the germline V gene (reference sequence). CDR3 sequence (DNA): TGTGCCAGCAGCTTTTATCGGACAGGGCTAAGGAACACTGAAGCTTTCTTT. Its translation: CASSFYRTGLRNTEAFF.

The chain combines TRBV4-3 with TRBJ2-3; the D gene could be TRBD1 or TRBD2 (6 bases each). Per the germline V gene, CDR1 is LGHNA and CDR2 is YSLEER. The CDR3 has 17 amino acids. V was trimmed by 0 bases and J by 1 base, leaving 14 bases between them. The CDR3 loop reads CASSQDRGRRRTDTQYF. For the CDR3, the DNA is TGCGCCAGCAGCCAAGATAGGGGGAGGAGGCGCACAGATACGCAGTATTTT.

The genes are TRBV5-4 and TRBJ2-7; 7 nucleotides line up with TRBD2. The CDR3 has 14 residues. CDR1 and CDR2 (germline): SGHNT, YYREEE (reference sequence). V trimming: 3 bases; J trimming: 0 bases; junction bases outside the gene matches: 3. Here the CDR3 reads CASSSAGSSYEQYF. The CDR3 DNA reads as TGTGCCAGCAGCTCAGCGGGGAGCTCCTACGAGCAGTACTTC. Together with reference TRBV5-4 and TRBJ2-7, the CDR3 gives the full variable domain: ETGVTQSPTHLIKTRGQQVTLRCSSQSGHNTVSWYQQALGQGPQFIFQYYREEENGRGNFPPRFSGLQFPNYSSELNVNALELDDSALYLCASSSAGSSYEQYFGPGTRLTVT.

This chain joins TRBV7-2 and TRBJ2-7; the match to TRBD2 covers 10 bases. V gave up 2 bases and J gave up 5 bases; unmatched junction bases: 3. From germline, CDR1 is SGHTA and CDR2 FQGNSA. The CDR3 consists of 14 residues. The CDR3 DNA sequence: TGTGCCAGCAGCTTAAGTAGCGGGAGGCACGAGCAGTACTTC. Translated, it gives CASSLSSGRHEQYF.

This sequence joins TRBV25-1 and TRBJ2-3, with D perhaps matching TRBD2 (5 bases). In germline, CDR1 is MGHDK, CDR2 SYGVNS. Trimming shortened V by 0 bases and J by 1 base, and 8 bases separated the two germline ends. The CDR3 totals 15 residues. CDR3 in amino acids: CASSEYLARTDTQYF. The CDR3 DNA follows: TGTGCCAGCAGTGAATATCTAGCCCGCACAGATACGCAGTATTTT.